Each of the 16 T cell receptor beta chains below was sequenced from the same sample in a study of Ad26.COV2.S vaccination and SARS-CoV-2 variants (dated by TCRdb to the early 2020s). The treatment or condition label, as the study defines it: 19 received Ad26.COV2.S at low or high dose, single or two shots; 5 received placebo; per-sample allocation not given. Repertoires of vaccine and placebo recipients were sequenced from samples collected on day 63 after the first injection. The library was produced with the immunoSEQ multiplex PCR assay. TCRdb limited this immuneACCESS table to in-frame rearrangements with V and J called. A share of clones is missing; checked studies link under half to unresolved V genes, and the rest is unexplained. The sample table holds hundreds of thousands of clones, of which around 83% were seen once. Clones ranked in the top ten supply around 3% of the sample. Sequences were derived from peripheral blood, sampled in a trial of Ad26.COV2.S vaccine versus placebo. These receptor sequences come from a person between 18 and 65 years old who received the Ad26.COV2.S COVID-19 vaccine or a placebo.

This clone occurred many times. The V call is TRBV7-9, the J call TRBJ2-7; TRBD2 agrees at 9 bases. CDR1 is SEHNR and CDR2 is FQNEAQ in the germline V gene (reference sequence). V was pared by 5 bases and J by 1 base, with 9 bases of the junction left unmatched. The CDR3 spans 16 residues. For the CDR3, the DNA is TGTGCCAGCAGCCTCGCCTTAGCGGGGGCTTCCTACGAGCAGTACTTC. Its protein is CASSLALAGASYEQYF.

This chain links TRBV5-1 with TRBJ2-1, with TRBD2 as a possible D gene (6 bases). The ends were cut back, 3 bases at V and 2 bases at J, with 12 bases in the middle. CDR1 and CDR2 from the germline V gene are SGHRS and YFSETQ. The CDR3 contains 15 residues. This chain's CDR3 is CASSSASDPYNEQFF. Here the CDR3 DNA reads TGCGCCAGCAGCTCCGCTAGCGATCCCTACAATGAGCAGTTCTTC.

The gene calls are TRBV19 and TRBJ1-3, with D unclear. The germline CDR1 and CDR2 sequences are LNHDA and SQIVND (reference sequence). This CDR3 contains 15 residues. Trimming removed 3 bases from V and 0 bases from J, with 9 bases in between. The CDR3 nucleotides read TGTGCCAGTAGTATCACAGTCCTCTCTGGAAACACCATATATTTT. This sequence encodes CASSITVLSGNTIYF.

The chain uses TRBV6-5 and TRBJ1-4; D perhaps matches TRBD1 (5 bases). Between the trimmed V and J ends, which lost 6 bases and 13 bases, there was a span of 21 bases. Germline V lookup: CDR1 MNHEY, CDR2 SVGAGI. The CDR3 has 14 residues. The CDR3 nucleotides read TGTGCCAGCAGAACCGGGACCGGGAACTTCGGACTGTTTTTT. Encoded protein: CASRTGTGNFGLFF.

This clone has a single count. The genes are TRBV23-1 and TRBJ2-2, with D uncertain. TRBV23-1 is identified as an open reading frame with a role that is uncertain. Trimming left V 4 bases short and J 5 bases short, with 23 bases between. There are 18 residues in the CDR3. CDR3: CASSPMTPRSRWTGELFF. The DNA of the CDR3 is TGCGCCAGCAGTCCGATGACACCCCGAAGCCGGTGGACCGGGGAGCTGTTTTTT.

Here the CDR3 DNA reads TGCGCCAGCAGCCAAGAATTTGTAGCGGGGGCCGATTTTGGCGAGACCCAGTACTTC. Translation: CASSQEFVAGADFGETQYF. V gene TRBV4-3 combines with J gene TRBJ2-5; 9 nucleotides line up with TRBD2. Germline lookup yields CDR1 LGHNA and CDR2 YSLEER. The CDR3 spans 19 residues. Germline trimming cut 0 bases from V and 5 bases from J; bases unmatched to any gene: 16.

This clone was observed a few times. The CDR3 bases are TGTGCCAGCAGCTTGGGAAGGGTATACGGGGAGCTGTTTTTT. Translating gives CASSLGRVYGELFF. The chain is built from TRBV7-2 and TRBJ2-2; D remains ambiguous. The germline gives CDR1 SGHTA, CDR2 FQGNSA. This CDR3 is built from 14 residues. V was trimmed by 3 bases and J by 7 bases, leaving 12 bases between them.

CDR3 DNA: TGCAGCGGGGGACAGGGTCAGGACAATGAGCAGTTCTTC. Its translation: CSGGQGQDNEQFF. This chain joins TRBV29-1 and TRBJ2-1; TRBD1 agrees at 9 bases. J was trimmed by 5 bases and V by 7 bases; bases with no gene match: 6. The CDR3 has 13 residues. Germline loops: CDR1 SQVTM, CDR2 ANQGSEA.

This rearrangement joins TRBV5-4 to TRBJ2-7, with 7 bases matching TRBD1. Losses at the gene ends were 4 bases for V and 2 bases for J; bases not matched to a gene: 12. The CDR3 has 16 amino acids. Germline V gene sequence: CDR1 SGHNT, CDR2 YYREEE (reference sequence). CDR3 sequence: CASSLAAGQATYEQYF. CDR3 bases: TGTGCCAGCAGCCTGGCAGCCGGACAGGCCACCTACGAGCAGTACTTC.

The genes are TRBV4-3 and TRBJ1-2, with D maybe TRBD1 (5 bases). V was clipped by 0 bases and J by 4 bases, with 15 bases between them. The CDR3 is made up of 16 amino acids. The V gene's germline CDR1 is LGHNA and CDR2 YSLEER. The CDR3 region is CASSQDVGPGFYGYTF. In nucleotides, the CDR3 is TGCGCCAGCAGCCAAGATGTAGGGCCAGGGTTCTATGGCTACACCTTC.

This chain links TRBV6-7 with TRBJ2-7; no firm D call. TRBV6-7 is an ORF; its function is uncertain. The V end was cut by 0 bases, the J end by 1 base, with 13 bases between. The CDR3 has 16 amino acids. The CDR3 loop is CASSYSPTAFSYEQYF. The CDR3 nucleotides read TGTGCCAGCAGTTACTCGCCAACAGCTTTTTCCTACGAGCAGTACTTC.

J is TRBJ1-1 and V is TRBV30; D remains unclear. This CDR3 spans 11 amino acids. CDR1 GTSNPN and CDR2 SVGIG come from the germline V gene (reference sequence). Between the trimmed V and J ends, which lost 7 bases and 4 bases, there was a span of 10 bases. The CDR3 sequence: CASMPSTEAFF. The CDR3 nucleotides read TGTGCCTCGATGCCCAGCACTGAAGCTTTCTTT.

The chain uses TRBV3-1 (or the pseudogene TRBV3-2) and TRBJ1-1, with D maybe TRBD1 (6 bases). Trimming shortened V by 5 bases and J by 0 bases, and 13 bases separated the two germline ends. This CDR3 region has 15 residues. CDR1 is LGHDT, CDR2 YNNKEL, per germline (reference sequence). CDR3 amino acids: CASSSRTVLNTEAFF. CDR3 DNA sequence: TGTGCCAGCAGCTCCCGGACAGTCTTGAACACTGAAGCTTTCTTT.

The V and J genes are TRBV14 and TRBJ2-1, with D perhaps given as TRBD1 or TRBD2 (5 bases each). V gave up 2 bases and J gave up 6 bases, with 14 bases separating them. The CDR3 is 15 residues long. In germline, CDR1 is SGHDN, CDR2 FVKESK. The CDR3 here is CASSQRTGTGNEQFF. The CDR3, as DNA: TGTGCCAGCAGCCAAAGAACCGGGACCGGCAATGAGCAGTTCTTC.

CDR3 bases: TGTGCCAGCTCACCTAGCAATCAGCCCCAGCATTTT. Amino acid sequence: CASSPSNQPQHF. J is TRBJ1-5 and V is TRBV18, with D hard to call. This CDR3 spans 12 amino acids. V gave up 3 bases and J gave up 0 bases, with 0 bases separating them. Per germline, CDR1 KGHSH and CDR2 LQKENI.

J is TRBJ1-1 and V is TRBV5-1, with D possibly matching TRBD1 (6 bases). Trimming cost V 2 bases and J 5 bases, with 13 bases left between them. Germline CDR1 and CDR2: SGHRS and YFSETQ. The CDR3 has 14 residues. The chain's CDR3 is CASSLTGSGTEAFF. CDR3 sequence (DNA): TGCGCCAGCAGCTTAACAGGGTCCGGGACTGAAGCTTTCTTT.